This T cell receptor (beta chain) came from a study of cytomegalovirus exposure and HLA in healthy donors. V lost 5 bases to trimming and J lost 7 bases, with 18 bases between them. This CDR3 comprises 15 residues. Germline-derived CDR1 and CDR2 are LNHDA and SQIVND (reference sequence). The PCR had 60 Vbeta and 13 Jbeta primers. The repertoire was sequenced with immunoSEQ multiplex PCR; TCRdb's copy has only in-frame clones and lacks some. The data show approximately 190,000 clones, with around 80% seen just once and 1.7% held by the top ten. The J gene is TRBJ1-3, the V gene TRBV19; maybe TRBD1 (5 bases). The clonotype originates from a man aged 35-49 years in good health and CMV-seropositive. The source material was PBMCs. Written as DNA, the CDR3 is TGTGCCAGTAGTCCGGACACCCTTCTGAGGAACACCATATATTTT. Residues: CASSPDTLLRNTIYF.